This T cell receptor beta chain was captured by sequencing in a study of blood T cells in healthy people across ages. This clonotype was counted only a few times. The authors ran a second PCR of about 6 to 11 cycles using a sample-barcoded 5' primer and a J-beta primer mix. Using its own MiXCR run on the 5' RACE reads, TCRdb lists one record per CDR3 protein. The sample records roughly 800,000 distinct CDR3 sequences, about 62% being singletons. Input material: blood. The source is a man younger than 40 in good health.

CDR3 protein: CASSPRAGGGETQYF. The DNA of the CDR3 is TGTGCCAGCAGCCCCCGAGCAGGGGGGGGAGAGACCCAGTACTTC. The chain uses TRBV2 and TRBJ2-5, with D perhaps given as TRBD1 or TRBD2 (7 bases each). The V gene lost 6 bases and the J gene lost 4 bases, with 18 bases spanning the gap. The CDR3 extends over 15 amino acids. The germline CDR1 and CDR2 sequences are SNHLY and FYNNEI.